Listed below are T cell receptor beta chains from one sample, sequenced in a study of blood T cells in healthy people across ages. In TCRdb, the 5' RACE reads were re-called with MiXCR into one record per CDR3 protein. In the table there are some 1.8 million distinct CDR3 sequences, about two fifths of which are singletons. Sequences were obtained from blood. These receptors were taken from a human donor in good health. Both conserved end residues are part of each CDR3. The D gene is left open where the match is weak. Rows may omit the clone size; those that give it use once, few, many or a size class.

j_call: TRBJ2-2; v_call: TRBV7-2; clone_size: -; d_call: TRBD1; cdr3_nt: TGTGCCAGCAGTTTAAACAGGGGTTCCGGGACCGGGGAGCTGTTTTTT; cdr3_aa: CASSLNRGSGTGELFF
j_call: TRBJ2-3; v_call: TRBV4-3; clone_size: few; d_call: -; cdr3_nt: TGCGCCAGCAGCCAAGACTGGGGCACAGGGTGGGTAGATACGCAGTATTTT; cdr3_aa: CASSQDWGTGWVDTQYF
j_call: TRBJ1-2; v_call: TRBV6-2/TRBV6-3; clone_size: -; d_call: -; cdr3_nt: TGTGCCAGCAGTTACTCTCCCGGGCTCTATGGCTACACCTTC; cdr3_aa: CASSYSPGLYGYTF
j_call: TRBJ2-7; v_call: TRBV29-1; clone_size: many; d_call: -; cdr3_nt: TGCAGCGTTGATTGGCAGGGGAGCGACGAGCAGTACTTC; cdr3_aa: CSVDWQGSDEQYF
j_call: TRBJ2-3; v_call: TRBV7-9; clone_size: -; d_call: TRBD2; cdr3_nt: TGTGCCAGCAGCTTCTATAGCGGGGGCCCCACAGATACGCAGTATTTT; cdr3_aa: CASSFYSGGPTDTQYF
j_call: TRBJ2-7; v_call: TRBV15; clone_size: few; d_call: -; cdr3_nt: TGTGCCACCAGCAGAGATCTAATTACAGGGTGGGACCACGAGCAGTACTTC; cdr3_aa: CATSRDLITGWDHEQYF
j_call: TRBJ2-5; v_call: TRBV10-3; clone_size: -; d_call: -; cdr3_nt: TGTGCCATCAGTGAGCCGACTACAGCGAAACAAGAGACCCAGTACTTC; cdr3_aa: CAISEPTTAKQETQYF
j_call: TRBJ2-1; v_call: TRBV28; clone_size: -; d_call: -; cdr3_nt: TGTGCCAGCAGCCCCCCGGGGAGGATTTACAATGAGCAGTTCTTC; cdr3_aa: CASSPPGRIYNEQFF
j_call: TRBJ2-1; v_call: TRBV20-1; clone_size: -; d_call: -; cdr3_nt: TGCAGTGCTAGCGTAGGTGTGACCTCCTACAATGAGCAGTTCTTC; cdr3_aa: CSASVGVTSYNEQFF
j_call: TRBJ1-6; v_call: TRBV2; clone_size: -; d_call: -; cdr3_nt: TGTGCCAGCAGTCCCTTCGGTTTCTATAATTCACCCCTCCACTTT; cdr3_aa: CASSPFGFYNSPLHF
j_call: TRBJ1-1; v_call: TRBV27; clone_size: -; d_call: -; cdr3_nt: TGTGCCAGCAGTAAAAGGGGCGGGGGAGCTTTCTTT; cdr3_aa: CASSKRGGGAFF
j_call: TRBJ2-1; v_call: TRBV15; clone_size: -; d_call: -; cdr3_nt: TGTGCCACCGGGGGTCTATACAATGAGCAGTTCTTC; cdr3_aa: CATGGLYNEQFF
j_call: TRBJ2-3; v_call: TRBV20-1; clone_size: -; d_call: -; cdr3_nt: TGCAGTGCCCCCACACAGGGTCGGGGCACAGATACGCAGTATTTT; cdr3_aa: CSAPTQGRGTDTQYF
j_call: TRBJ1-2; v_call: TRBV20-1; clone_size: once; d_call: -; cdr3_nt: TGCAGTGCTAGAGACTACAGCCTTAACTATGGCTACACCTTC; cdr3_aa: CSARDYSLNYGYTF
j_call: TRBJ2-1; v_call: TRBV18; clone_size: few; d_call: -; cdr3_nt: TGTGCCAGCTCACCAGCGCGGGGTGGTGAGCAGTTCTTC; cdr3_aa: CASSPARGGEQFF
j_call: TRBJ1-5; v_call: TRBV6-1; clone_size: -; d_call: -; cdr3_nt: TGTGCCAGCCTTGCTTATAGCAATCAGCCCCAGCATTTT; cdr3_aa: CASLAYSNQPQHF
j_call: TRBJ2-3; v_call: TRBV29-1; clone_size: -; d_call: TRBD2; cdr3_nt: TGCAGCGCCGAACTAGCGGGGCCAGATACGCAGTATTTT; cdr3_aa: CSAELAGPDTQYF
j_call: TRBJ1-2; v_call: TRBV6-5; clone_size: -; d_call: -; cdr3_nt: TGTGCCAGCAGTTACTCGAATACAGGGCAGAACTATGGCTACACCTTC; cdr3_aa: CASSYSNTGQNYGYTF
j_call: TRBJ2-3; v_call: TRBV20-1; clone_size: -; d_call: -; cdr3_nt: TGCAGTGCCATAATCCACCTTGCGGGACCCACAGATACGCAGTATTTT; cdr3_aa: CSAIIHLAGPTDTQYF
j_call: TRBJ1-2; v_call: TRBV24-1; clone_size: -; d_call: TRBD1; cdr3_nt: TGTGCCACCAGTGACTCATCCGGGACAGGATATGGCTACACCTTC; cdr3_aa: CATSDSSGTGYGYTF
j_call: TRBJ2-1; v_call: TRBV7-2; clone_size: many; d_call: TRBD2; cdr3_nt: TGTGCCAGCAGCTTAGCCGGGGGGGTTTACAATGAGCAGTTCTTC; cdr3_aa: CASSLAGGVYNEQFF
j_call: TRBJ2-7; v_call: TRBV11-2; clone_size: -; d_call: TRBD1; cdr3_nt: TGTGCCAGCAGCCAACAGGGGGCTTTCTACGAGCAGTACTTC; cdr3_aa: CASSQQGAFYEQYF
j_call: TRBJ1-3; v_call: TRBV7-2; clone_size: -; d_call: -; cdr3_nt: TGTGCCAGCAGCTCAGAGCTCTCTGGAAACACCATATATTTT; cdr3_aa: CASSSELSGNTIYF
j_call: TRBJ1-6; v_call: TRBV11-3; clone_size: -; d_call: -; cdr3_nt: TGTGCCAGCAGCCCCCTTCCCACCAGGAATTCACCCCTCCACTTT; cdr3_aa: CASSPLPTRNSPLHF
j_call: TRBJ2-1; v_call: TRBV7-8; clone_size: few; d_call: TRBD2; cdr3_nt: TGTGCCAGCAGCTTAGAGGTGGTAGGACTAGCCGATGAGCAGTTCTTC; cdr3_aa: CASSLEVVGLADEQFF
j_call: TRBJ2-7; v_call: TRBV11-2; clone_size: few; d_call: -; cdr3_nt: TGTGCCAGCAGCCCATCCCCTCCTCGCTACGAGCAGTACTTC; cdr3_aa: CASSPSPPRYEQYF
j_call: TRBJ1-2; v_call: TRBV11-2; clone_size: -; d_call: -; cdr3_nt: TGTGCCAGCAGTCTAGACAGCTTTGCCAACTATGGCTACACCTTC; cdr3_aa: CASSLDSFANYGYTF
j_call: TRBJ2-3; v_call: TRBV7-2; clone_size: -; d_call: -; cdr3_nt: TGTGCCAGCAGCTTAGCGATTGAGCAGACGCAGTATTTT; cdr3_aa: CASSLAIEQTQYF
j_call: TRBJ1-2; v_call: TRBV5-1; clone_size: -; d_call: -; cdr3_nt: TGCGCCAGCAGCTTGGAGTCAGCTAACTATGGCTACACCTTC; cdr3_aa: CASSLESANYGYTF
j_call: TRBJ1-1; v_call: TRBV27; clone_size: -; d_call: -; cdr3_nt: TGTGCCAGCAGTCGCCTTGAGGGGAACACTGAAGCTTTCTTT; cdr3_aa: CASSRLEGNTEAFF
j_call: TRBJ1-2; v_call: TRBV29-1; clone_size: few; d_call: TRBD1; cdr3_nt: TGCAGCGTAACAGGGGAGGGTGGCTACACCTTC; cdr3_aa: CSVTGEGGYTF
j_call: TRBJ2-3; v_call: TRBV14; clone_size: -; d_call: -; cdr3_nt: TGTGCCAGCAGCCGTCGGACCGGAGAAACAGATACGCAGTATTTT; cdr3_aa: CASSRRTGETDTQYF
j_call: TRBJ2-3; v_call: TRBV6-2/TRBV6-3; clone_size: -; d_call: -; cdr3_nt: TGTGCCAGCAGTTACTCGACATGGGAAGGCGATACGCAGTATTTT; cdr3_aa: CASSYSTWEGDTQYF
j_call: TRBJ1-4; v_call: TRBV20-1; clone_size: few; d_call: -; cdr3_nt: TGCAGTGCTAGTACCGGGTTGGGCGAAAAACTGTTTTTT; cdr3_aa: CSASTGLGEKLFF
j_call: TRBJ2-7; v_call: TRBV7-2; clone_size: -; d_call: TRBD1; cdr3_nt: TGTGCCAGCAGCCTCCAAACCGGGACAGGAACCTACGAGCAGTACTTC; cdr3_aa: CASSLQTGTGTYEQYF
j_call: TRBJ2-3; v_call: TRBV7-2; clone_size: few; d_call: -; cdr3_nt: TGTGCCAGCAGCTCCGGGACACCCAACACAGATACGCAGTATTTT; cdr3_aa: CASSSGTPNTDTQYF
j_call: TRBJ2-4; v_call: TRBV7-2; clone_size: -; d_call: TRBD1; cdr3_nt: TGTGCCAGCAGCTTAGGGGGACAGGGCTGGAACATTCAGTACTTC; cdr3_aa: CASSLGGQGWNIQYF
j_call: TRBJ2-3; v_call: TRBV7-2; clone_size: few; d_call: TRBD2; cdr3_nt: TGTGCCAGCAGCTTAGCGCGTATAACTAGCGGGGGGGCACCAAATACGCAGTATTTT; cdr3_aa: CASSLARITSGGAPNTQYF
j_call: TRBJ2-4; v_call: TRBV20-1; clone_size: -; d_call: TRBD2; cdr3_nt: TGCAGTGCCGCTACGTTGAGGGGACTAGCGGGAAACATTCAGTACTTC; cdr3_aa: CSAATLRGLAGNIQYF
j_call: TRBJ1-4; v_call: TRBV7-2; clone_size: few; d_call: -; cdr3_nt: TGTGCCAGCAGGGGGGATGCTACGAAAAAACTGTTTTTT; cdr3_aa: CASRGDATKKLFF
j_call: TRBJ2-2; v_call: TRBV20-1; clone_size: -; d_call: -; cdr3_nt: TGCAGTGCTAGAGGCGGGTGGGGTAGCACCGGGGAGCTGTTTTTT; cdr3_aa: CSARGGWGSTGELFF
j_call: TRBJ2-5; v_call: TRBV7-2; clone_size: -; d_call: -; cdr3_nt: TGTGCCAGCAGCTTCGAGGGTTGGCTACCGTACTTC; cdr3_aa: CASSFEGWLPYF
j_call: TRBJ1-1; v_call: TRBV29-1; clone_size: once; d_call: -; cdr3_nt: TGCAGCGTTCCTGGGGCAGGGGTTATGAACACTGAAGCTTTCTTT; cdr3_aa: CSVPGAGVMNTEAFF
j_call: TRBJ2-7; v_call: TRBV4-1; clone_size: few; d_call: -; cdr3_nt: TGCGCCAGCAGCCAATTCGGAGAGCAGTACTTC; cdr3_aa: CASSQFGEQYF